Below, 16 T cell receptor beta chains from the same sample are listed, as sequenced in a study of T cell repertoires in cytomegalovirus infection (dated by TCRdb to about 2019). These reads were obtained on an Illumina HiSeq 1500. TCRdb redid the processing of the public reads, applying fastp at Q25 and MiXCR, and retained in-frame beta chains. Entries that share a CDR3 protein sequence are merged under the most common genes and DNA. The sample table holds approximately 260,000 distinct CDR3 sequences, of which over 15% were seen once. Of the sample, around half is held by the ten largest clones. The sequencing input was CD8+ T cells from PBMCs. The receptors were gathered from a human donor in good health (CMV status not recorded). Some clones in this sample may be carry-over from other donors' samples.

As concerns this clonotype: Compared with germline, one end of the junction differs, possibly owing to a read error. The J gene is TRBJ1-6, the V gene TRBV4-3; 12 bases fit TRBD1. This CDR3 contains 16 residues. CDR1 LGHNA and CDR2 YSLEER come from the germline V gene. The CDR3 region has the DNA TGCGCCAGCAACCAAGATGAGGGGACAGGGGGCTCACCCCTCCACTTT. Its translation is CASNQDEGTGGSPLHF.

This clonotype has only a few counts. This chain uses TRBV27 with TRBJ2-1, with D possibly TRBD2 on 5 matching bases. Between the trimmed V and J ends, which lost 7 bases and 0 bases, there was a span of 22 bases. CDR1 and CDR2 from the germline V gene are MNHEY and SMNVEV (reference sequence). CDR3 length: 18 residues. The CDR3 is CASTTTGLAPSSYNEQFF. CDR3 nucleotide sequence: TGTGCCAGCACCACAACCGGGCTAGCCCCTAGCTCCTACAATGAGCAGTTCTTC.

On this clonotype: Sequence at one end of the junction differs from germline and may be a read error. The V call is TRBV4-1, the J call TRBJ1-1, with D hard to call. There are 13 residues in the CDR3. CDR1 MGHRA and CDR2 YSYEKL come from the germline V gene. The CDR3 reads CASSQEGKTEAFF. In DNA, the CDR3 is TGTGCCAGCAGCCAAGAAGGCAAAACTGAAGCTTTCTTT.

On this clonotype: One end of the junction does not line up with germline, which may come from a read error. The chain recombines TRBV2 with TRBJ2-7; D is possibly TRBD2 (6 bases). Germline CDR1 SNHLY, CDR2 FYNNEI. This CDR3 comprises 10 residues. For the CDR3, the DNA is TGTGCCAGCCAAGGACGGGACTCCTTTTTC. Translated: CASQGRDSFF.

The rearrangement joins TRBV20-1 to TRBJ1-5, with D perhaps TRBD1 (5 bases). CDR1 is DFQATT, CDR2 SNEGSKA, per germline (reference sequence). The CDR3 is 15 amino acids. V lost 6 bases to trimming and J lost 0 bases, with 15 bases between them. Written as DNA, the CDR3 is TGCAGTGCGGATAAAGGGACGTATAGCAATCAGCCCCAGCATTTT. Residues: CSADKGTYSNQPQHF.

This clonotype was observed a few times. The V gene is TRBV2, the J gene TRBJ2-3; D is perhaps TRBD1 (5 bases). Trimming pared 6 bases from V and 3 bases from J, leaving 19 bases between. Looked up from germline, CDR1 is SNHLY and CDR2 is FYNNEI. The CDR3 is 16 residues long. The CDR3 DNA reads as TGTGCCAGCAGAACCGATGCAGGGTGGGCGACAGATACGCAGTATTTT. Residues: CASRTDAGWATDTQYF.

This clonotype was counted at least ten times. The J gene is TRBJ2-7, the V gene TRBV7-8, with 7 nucleotides matching TRBD2. The CDR3 is 15 residues long. J lost 1 base, V lost 5 bases, and 8 bases had no gene match. The V gene's germline CDR1 is SGHVS and CDR2 FQNEAQ. In DNA, the CDR3 is TGTGCCAGCAGCCAAGGGGAGGGACCTTCCTACGAGCAGTACTTC. This codes for CASSQGEGPSYEQYF.

The CDR3 coding sequence is TGTGCCAGCAGTACTGGAACTAATAGCAATCAGCCCCAGCATTTT. Its protein is CASSTGTNSNQPQHF. The V call is TRBV7-8, the J call TRBJ1-5; D gene uncertain. There are 15 residues in the CDR3. Trimming removed 6 bases at V and 0 bases at J, with 12 bases between. Germline CDR1 reads SGHVS; CDR2 reads FQNEAQ. The whole variable domain, remainder taken from reference TRBV7-8 and TRBJ1-5, is GAGVSQSPRYKVAKRGQDVALRCDPISGHVSLFWYQQALGQGPEFLTYFQNEAQLDKSGLPSDRFFAERPEGSVSTLKIQRTQQEDSAVYLCASSTGTNSNQPQHFGDGTRLSIL.

This clonotype has more than one count but fewer than ten. The gene calls are TRBV20-1 and TRBJ2-7, with D possibly matching TRBD1 (5 bases). Germline lookup yields CDR1 DFQATT and CDR2 SNEGSKA (reference sequence). This CDR3 region has 13 residues. Deletions cut 4 bases from V and 3 bases from J, with 13 bases between. CDR3: CSATPRGRYEQYF. The CDR3, as DNA: TGCAGTGCTACCCCAAGGGGTCGCTACGAGCAGTACTTC.

In its sample, this clonotype was seen many times. CDR3 DNA: TGTGCCAGCAGTTTTACAGGGGAAAAAACCTACGAGCAGTACTTC. Its protein product is CASSFTGEKTYEQYF. This chain links TRBV28 with TRBJ2-7; 7 nucleotides line up with TRBD1. The CDR3 has 15 residues. CDR1 MDHEN and CDR2 SYDVKM come from the germline V gene. V lost 3 bases to trimming and J lost 2 bases; unmatched junction nucleotides: 7. Looking up the rest from reference TRBV28 and TRBJ2-7 gives the full variable domain: DVKVTQSSRYLVKRTGEKVFLECVQDMDHENMFWYRQDPGLGLRLIYFSYDVKMKEKGDIPEGYSVSREKKERFSLILESASTNQTSMYLCASSFTGEKTYEQYFGPGTRLTVT.

This clonotype was recorded many times. The rearrangement links TRBV4-1 to TRBJ2-3; perhaps TRBD2 as D (5 bases). Germline lookup yields CDR1 MGHRA and CDR2 YSYEKL. CDR3 size: 14 residues. The V and J ends lost 4 bases and 0 bases respectively, with 8 bases between them. This CDR3 reads CASSLRVSTDTQYF. The CDR3 DNA is TGCGCCAGCAGCCTGAGGGTCAGCACAGATACGCAGTATTTT.

This clonotype was picked up many times. The gene calls are TRBV20-1 and TRBJ2-3, with D unclear. V was trimmed by 0 bases and J by 0 bases, leaving 4 bases between them. The CDR3 has 13 amino acids. CDR1 is DFQATT and CDR2 is SNEGSKA in the germline V gene (reference sequence). CDR3 sequence reads: CSAREVSTDTQYF. The CDR3 DNA sequence: TGCAGTGCTAGAGAGGTTAGCACAGATACGCAGTATTTT.

This clonotype was observed at least ten times. The J gene is TRBJ2-5, the V gene TRBV7-2, with 16 bases that match TRBD2. The CDR3 is 19 residues long. Germline values: CDR1 SGHTA, CDR2 FQGNSA. V trimming: 2 bases; J trimming: 6 bases; junction bases outside the gene matches: 12. CDR3 residues: CASSLTRGLAGGLEKTQYF. The DNA of the CDR3 is TGTGCCAGCAGCTTAACCCGGGGACTAGCGGGGGGGCTTGAGAAGACCCAGTACTTC. The full variable domain, with the rest looked up from reference TRBV7-2 and TRBJ2-5, is GAGVSQSPSNKVTEKGKDVELRCDPISGHTALYWYRQSLGQGLEFLIYFQGNSAPDKSGLPSDRFSAERTGGSVSTLTIQRTQQEDSAVYLCASSLTRGLAGGLEKTQYFGPGTRLLVL.

The V gene is TRBV5-4, the J gene TRBJ2-1; D possibly matches TRBD1 or TRBD2 (6 bases each). There are 14 residues in the CDR3. V was cut by 5 bases and J by 7 bases, with 16 bases left in between. In germline, CDR1 is SGHNT, CDR2 YYREEE (reference sequence). The CDR3 nucleotides are TGTGCCAGCAGTACTCTAGGGGGGAGGAATGAGCAGTTCTTC. Its protein is CASSTLGGRNEQFF.

This clonotype was seen more than once but under ten times. J is TRBJ2-3 and V is TRBV14; no firm D call. Germline V gives CDR1 SGHDN, CDR2 FVKESK. The V and J ends lost 1 base and 0 bases respectively, with 8 bases between them. The CDR3 runs 15 residues. The CDR3 sequence is CASSQGVVSTDTQYF. Here the CDR3 DNA reads TGTGCCAGCAGCCAAGGTGTAGTCAGCACAGATACGCAGTATTTT.

This clonotype was observed at least ten times. The chain couples TRBV7-3 to TRBJ2-1; 12 bases agree with TRBD2. The germline CDR1 and CDR2 sequences are SGHTA and FQGTGA. V shed 2 bases and J 10 bases; nucleotides not matched to a gene: 6. The CDR3 consists of 15 residues. CDR3 sequence reads: CASSLLAGGPGEQFF. The CDR3 DNA reads as TGTGCCAGCAGCTTACTAGCGGGGGGGCCGGGGGAGCAGTTCTTC.